This entry describes one T cell receptor beta chain. Its antigen is currently unknown. This sample is part of a study of T cell repertoires in cytomegalovirus infection. For the study at large: Matching HLA type, along with CMV infection, was indicated by public TCR beta signatures.

General study results and limits: The study identified carriers of CMV plus the relevant HLA from cumulative public TCR beta family frequency. The ex vivo response was dominated by HLA-C-restricted CMV-specific TCR beta clonotypes.

The CDR3 is made up of 16 amino acids. CDR1 and CDR2 from the germline V gene are SQVTM and ANQGSEA. Trimming left V 1 base short and J 4 bases short, with 20 bases between. Each CDR3 protein gets one entry after TCRdb re-called the reads with MiXCR. Among 600,000 to 800,000 distinct CDR3 sequences listed, roughly 24% were seen once. V and J are TRBV29-1 and TRBJ2-7; either TRBD1 or TRBD2 may supply D (7 bases each). The specimen sequenced was CD8+ T cells from PBMCs. The TCR comes from a human donor in good health (CMV status not recorded). Some clones in this sample may be carry-over from other donors' samples. The CDR3 DNA follows: TGCAGCGTTGAAGGGGGAGGGGGCCTGGCGGCTTACGAGCAGTACTTC. As protein: CSVEGGGGLAAYEQYF.